This T cell receptor (beta chain) was captured by sequencing in a study of OX40 agonist ivuxolimab in advanced cancers. Background on the study: The study reported partial responses in three patients: one hepatocellular carcinoma, two cutaneous melanoma. Study results and caveats: Among expanded peripheral T cells, antigen specificity went undetermined. Among patients with partial responses at 0.1-3.0 mg/kg, clonal expansion was among the lowest.

The CDR3 length is 16 residues. Trimming at V came to 1 base and at J to 5 bases, leaving 8 bases not matched to a gene. Germline lookup yields CDR1 MGHRA and CDR2 YSYEKL. Turning to this clone: Its cognate antigen is unknown.

Repertoires were generated with immunoSEQ multiplex PCR, while TCRdb's copy carries only in-frame clones and drops some. This table has approximately 50,000 clones, about 86% appearing once. The chain links TRBV4-1 to TRBJ2-5; 9 bases line up with TRBD2. This receptor was taken from an adult with an advanced solid tumor such as melanoma, head and neck, liver or kidney cancer. Sequences were derived from CD4+ or CD8+ T cells sorted from blood, sampled in a trial of the OX40 agonist ivuxolimab. As DNA, the CDR3 is TGCGCCAGCAGCCAAGTGCCAGCGGGGGGTGGGGAGACCCAGTACTTC. The encoded protein is CASSQVPAGGGETQYF.